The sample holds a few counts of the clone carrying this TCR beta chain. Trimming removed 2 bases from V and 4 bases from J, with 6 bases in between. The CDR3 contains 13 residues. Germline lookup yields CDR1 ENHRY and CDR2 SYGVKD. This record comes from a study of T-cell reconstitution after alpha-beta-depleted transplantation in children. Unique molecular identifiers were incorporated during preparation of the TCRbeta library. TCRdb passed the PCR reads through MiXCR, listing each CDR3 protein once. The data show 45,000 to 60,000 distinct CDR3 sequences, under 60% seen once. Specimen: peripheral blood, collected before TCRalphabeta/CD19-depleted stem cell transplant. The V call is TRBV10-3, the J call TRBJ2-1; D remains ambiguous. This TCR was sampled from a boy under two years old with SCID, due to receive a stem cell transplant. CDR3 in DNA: TGTGCCATCAGTGAGGTGGGGTACAATGAGCAGTTCTTC. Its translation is CAISEVGYNEQFF.